Presented here are 29 T cell receptor beta chains from one specimen sequenced in a study of cytomegalovirus exposure and HLA in healthy donors. 60 Vbeta and 13 Jbeta primers were used in PCR. Profiled with immunoSEQ multiplex PCR; TCRdb holds only in-frame clones, not every one. This repertoire includes around 70,000 clones. The sequencing sample was made of PBMCs. Source of these receptors: a female donor in good health and CMV-seropositive.

This CDR3 reads CASSLGSRGDEQYF. The CDR3 DNA follows: TGTGCCAGCAGTTTAGGCAGCAGGGGTGACGAGCAGTACTTC. This rearrangement joins TRBV28 to TRBJ2-7; D may be TRBD1 (6 bases). Germline V gene lookup returns CDR1 MDHEN and CDR2 SYDVKM. V was cut by 2 bases and J by 5 bases, with 13 bases left in between. The CDR3 is 14 residues long.

CDR3 amino acids: CASSLEVDRRSPLHF. DNA of the CDR3: TGTGCCAGCAGCTTGGAGGTTGACAGGAGATCACCCCTCCACTTT. The chain recombines TRBV5-5 with TRBJ1-6, with D possibly matching TRBD1 (6 bases). This CDR3 is built from 15 residues. Germline-derived CDR1 and CDR2 are SGHKS and YYEKEE (reference sequence). V shed 0 bases and J shed 10 bases, with 14 bases lying between them.

The gene calls are TRBV6-5 and TRBJ2-5, with 8 positions matching TRBD2. V trimming: 4 bases; J trimming: 5 bases; junction bases outside the gene matches: 9. The CDR3 has 15 amino acids. Germline V gene sequence: CDR1 MNHEY, CDR2 SVGAGI. The CDR3 region is CASSSGRTSYETQYF. CDR3 in DNA: TGTGCCAGCAGTTCCGGGCGGACTAGCTATGAGACCCAGTACTTC.

The rearrangement joins TRBV28 to TRBJ1-2; D unclear. CDR1 and CDR2 from the germline V gene are MDHEN and SYDVKM. This CDR3 spans 12 amino acids. Trimming took off 3 bases at V and 8 bases at J, with 10 bases between the two ends. The CDR3 region has the DNA TGTGCCAGCAGTTTCGGAGGAGGAGGCTACACCTTC. Its translation is CASSFGGGGYTF.

V usage is TRBV29-1 and J usage is TRBJ2-7; TRBD2 matches 8 bases. V shed 5 bases, J shed 4 bases, and the junction held 13 bases outside the gene matches. The germline CDR1 and CDR2 sequences are SQVTM and ANQGSEA. CDR3 length: 15 residues. The CDR3 loop reads CSVLLEIAGWYEQYF. The CDR3 coding sequence is TGCAGCGTTTTGCTGGAGATAGCGGGGTGGTACGAGCAGTACTTC.

A word on this clone: The germline gene is not matched at one end of the junction; a read error may be the cause. The CDR3 sequence is CAGSVLEGATYEQYF. Written as DNA, the CDR3 is TGTGCCGGGAGTGTACTAGAGGGGGCTACCTACGAGCAGTACTTC. The V call is TRBV30, the J call TRBJ2-7, with 7 bases lining up with TRBD1. The germline V gene has CDR1 GTSNPN and CDR2 SVGIG (reference sequence). The CDR3 length is 15 residues.

V usage is TRBV29-1 and J usage is TRBJ2-3; tentatively, D is TRBD2 (6 bases). The CDR3 contains 16 residues. Germline values: CDR1 SQVTM, CDR2 ANQGSEA. V dropped 5 bases and J dropped 3 bases, with 21 bases sitting between them. The CDR3 spells CSVFLSFWRATDTQYF. CDR3 coding DNA: TGCAGCGTTTTTTTAAGTTTTTGGAGGGCTACAGATACGCAGTATTTT.

This rearrangement joins TRBV28 to TRBJ2-1; 11 nucleotides line up with TRBD1. V was clipped by 4 bases and J by 8 bases; unmatched bases: 19. The CDR3 sequence is 19 residues long. From germline, CDR1 is MDHEN and CDR2 SYDVKM. The CDR3 sequence is CASSSLREDRGPPGHEQFF. The CDR3 nucleotides are TGTGCCAGCAGTTCCCTGCGTGAGGACAGGGGGCCCCCAGGCCATGAGCAGTTCTTC.

V and J are TRBV7-3 and TRBJ1-2, with D tentatively TRBD1 (6 bases). The CDR3 is made up of 14 amino acids. Germline V gene data show CDR1 as SGHTA and CDR2 as FQGTGA. V lost 3 bases, J lost 8 bases, and 16 bases lay in between. The CDR3 coding sequence is TGTGCCAGCAGCTTGACAGGATCCTTTCAAGGCTACACCTTC. Its translation: CASSLTGSFQGYTF.

V is TRBV25-1 and J is TRBJ2-7, with D uncertain. Trimming pared 5 bases from V and 2 bases from J, leaving 13 bases between. Per germline, CDR1 MGHDK and CDR2 SYGVNS. The CDR3 is 14 residues long. In nucleotides, the CDR3 is TGTGCCAGCAGTCAGGTCCGGCCCCCCTACGAGCAGTACTTC. Translated: CASSQVRPPYEQYF.

The chain has TRBV19 and TRBJ2-5; no definite D call. Per the germline V gene, CDR1 is LNHDA and CDR2 is SQIVND (reference sequence). Trimming removed 1 base from V and 0 bases from J, with 3 bases in between. The CDR3 spans 13 residues. The DNA for the CDR3 is TGTGCCAGTAGTATAGCCGACCAAGAGACCCAGTACTTC. Translation gives CASSIADQETQYF.

The chain employs TRBV19 and TRBJ1-1, with D maybe TRBD1 (6 bases). CDR1 is LNHDA, CDR2 SQIVND, per germline (reference sequence). This CDR3 has 13 amino acids. V was cut by 4 bases and J by 10 bases, with 16 bases left in between. The CDR3 sequence: CASSTQGEGIAFF. The CDR3 nucleotides read TGTGCCAGTAGTACACAGGGTGAAGGAATAGCTTTCTTT.

J is TRBJ1-2 and V is TRBV13; D not certain. Trimming stripped 2 bases from V and 8 bases from J, with 9 bases between. The CDR3 is 12 amino acids. Germline-derived CDR1 and CDR2 are PRHDT and FYEKMQ (reference sequence). The CDR3 DNA is TGTGCCAGCAGCTTACCACGGGGAGGCTACACCTTC. This translates into CASSLPRGGYTF.

The chain employs TRBV20-1 and TRBJ2-3; D is unresolved. Germline-derived CDR1 and CDR2 are DFQATT and SNEGSKA (reference sequence). V was pared by 3 bases and J by 13 bases, with 5 bases between. The CDR3 extends over 8 amino acids. In DNA form, the CDR3 reads TGCAGTGCTAGGGGCGAGTATTTT. Protein sequence: CSARGEYF.

The chain couples TRBV27 to TRBJ1-2; weak D call: TRBD1 (6 bases). In germline, CDR1 is MNHEY, CDR2 SMNVEV (reference sequence). The length of the CDR3 is 13 residues. V was shortened by 6 bases and J by 6 bases, with 14 bases between the two germline ends. The CDR3 region is CASSLRRGHGYTF. In DNA form, the CDR3 reads TGTGCCAGCAGCTTAAGGCGGGGGCATGGCTACACCTTC.

V gene TRBV19 combines with J gene TRBJ1-5; 7 bases line up with TRBD1. This CDR3 is built from 14 residues. The V and J ends lost 4 bases and 6 bases, in that order; junction bases with no gene match: 6. CDR1 is LNHDA, CDR2 SQIVND, per germline (reference sequence). The CDR3 DNA follows: TGTGCCAGTAGTACCCGACAGGGCCTTCAGCCCCAGCATTTT. It encodes CASSTRQGLQPQHF.

The CDR3 region is CASSQDQGQLGAFF. The CDR3 DNA sequence: TGTGCCAGCAGCCAAGATCAGGGCCAGCTTGGGGCTTTCTTT. This rearrangement joins TRBV14 to TRBJ1-1; weak D call: TRBD1 (5 bases). Germline assignment: CDR1 SGHDN and CDR2 FVKESK. The length of the CDR3 is 14 residues. V lost 0 bases, J lost 11 bases, and 16 bases lay in between.

This chain connects TRBV28 to TRBJ1-6; unclear D gene. The germline V gene encodes CDR1 MDHEN and CDR2 SYDVKM. The CDR3 is made up of 14 amino acids. V lost 6 bases, J lost 6 bases, and 12 bases lay in between. CDR3 region: CASRRGAINSPLHF. As DNA, the CDR3 is TGTGCCAGCAGGCGGGGAGCAATTAATTCACCCCTCCACTTT.

The chain uses TRBV6-5 and TRBJ1-2; 7 bases are a match to TRBD1. This CDR3 has 15 amino acids. Germline-derived CDR1 and CDR2 are MNHEY and SVGAGI. J was trimmed by 5 bases and V by 5 bases; bases with no gene match: 11. CDR3 nucleotides: TGTGCCAGCAGTCAGGCGACAGGGTCATGGTATGGCTACACCTTC. Encoded protein: CASSQATGSWYGYTF.

For the CDR3, the DNA is TGTGCCAGCACAGGGTATAGCAATCAGCCCCAGCATTTT. Residues: CASTGYSNQPQHF. This chain uses TRBV6-1 with TRBJ1-5; TRBD1 is a possible D gene (5 bases). Trimming left V 7 bases short and J 0 bases short, with 7 bases between. The length of the CDR3 is 13 residues. CDR1 is MNHNS and CDR2 is SASEGT in the germline V gene.

This rearrangement joins TRBV6-5 to TRBJ1-5, with a weak D call TRBD1 (6 bases). The CDR3 is 15 residues long. V was shortened by 5 bases and J by 0 bases, with 11 bases between the two germline ends. CDR1 and CDR2 (germline): MNHEY, SVGAGI. The CDR3 DNA reads TGTGCCAGCAGTAGGACAGCCTATAGCAATCAGCCCCAGCATTTT. Translating gives CASSRTAYSNQPQHF.

V gene TRBV5-8 combines with J gene TRBJ1-1; D gene ambiguous. The germline V gene has CDR1 SGHTS and CDR2 YDEGEE. With 4 bases removed from V and 6 bases from J, the gap between germline ends came to 13 bases. This CDR3 is 13 amino acids long. DNA of the CDR3: TGTGCCAGCAGCCAATACCGCGCGTCTGAAGCTTTCTTT. Translated, it gives CASSQYRASEAFF.

The rearrangement joins TRBV25-1 to TRBJ2-7, with a possible D match to TRBD1 (6 bases). The CDR3 has 14 amino acids. In germline, CDR1 is MGHDK, CDR2 SYGVNS. V was pared by 8 bases and J by 0 bases, with 14 bases between. The CDR3: CASRAGASSYEQYF. CDR3 nucleotide sequence: TGTGCCAGCCGGGCAGGGGCCAGCTCCTACGAGCAGTACTTC.

The J gene is TRBJ2-7, the V gene TRBV28; D not resolved. V dropped 5 bases and J dropped 3 bases, with 23 bases sitting between them. Germline loops: CDR1 MDHEN, CDR2 SYDVKM. The CDR3 has 17 amino acids. The CDR3 sequence is CASSLPDLGIGVYEQYF. CDR3 coding DNA: TGTGCCAGCAGTCTACCCGACCTAGGCATAGGAGTCTACGAGCAGTACTTC.

The chain has TRBV11-3 and TRBJ2-3, with 7 bases aligning to TRBD1. The CDR3 has 14 residues. Germline-derived CDR1 and CDR2 are SGHNT and YENEEA. Unmatched junction bases numbered 7, after V lost 5 bases and J lost 5 bases. This CDR3 is CASSLQGMKDTQYF. CDR3 in DNA: TGTGCCAGCAGCCTACAGGGGATGAAAGATACGCAGTATTTT.

The rearrangement links TRBV27 to TRBJ1-4; D unresolved. The CDR3 extends over 12 amino acids. CDR1 is MNHEY and CDR2 is SMNVEV in the germline V gene (reference sequence). Trimming left V 5 bases short and J 8 bases short, with 9 bases between. CDR3 DNA sequence: TGTGCCAGCAGTAATCCGGGGGAAAAACTGTTTTTT. It is translated as CASSNPGEKLFF.

V is TRBV2 and J is TRBJ1-1; tentative D call: TRBD1 (5 bases). V lost 6 bases and J 4 bases, leaving 15 bases between the germline ends. The CDR3 contains 14 residues. Germline V CDR1 and CDR2: SNHLY, FYNNEI. The CDR3 DNA is TGTGCCAGCAGGGGGGACTTAATAATCACTGAAGCTTTCTTT. Translated: CASRGDLIITEAFF.

V gene TRBV9 combines with J gene TRBJ2-6; 9 positions match TRBD1. Trimming removed 4 bases from V and 3 bases from J; junction bases left unmatched: 11. CDR1 and CDR2 from the germline V gene are SGDLS and YYNGEE. The CDR3 has 18 residues. The CDR3 bases are TGTGCCAGCAGCATCCGGGACAGGGAGATGGGTGGGGCCAACGTCCTGACTTTC. Its protein product is CASSIRDREMGGANVLTF.

Of note for this clone: This same CDR3 is encoded by further DNA sequences in the sample. The CDR3 here is CASRGGDQPQHF. DNA of the CDR3: TGTGCCAGCCGCGGAGGAGACCAGCCCCAGCATTTT. V is TRBV5-4 and J is TRBJ1-5; D gene unclear. This CDR3 spans 12 amino acids. Trimming shortened V by 7 bases and J by 7 bases, and 12 bases separated the two germline ends. In germline, CDR1 is SGHNT, CDR2 YYREEE (reference sequence).